Sequencing of this T cell receptor beta chain was carried out in a study of T cell repertoires in cytomegalovirus infection. In the study overall: Matching HLA type and CMV infection were both indicated by public TCR beta signatures.

Notes on the study in general: HLA-C-restricted CMV clonotypes gave the most frequent clonotype in two of eight donors. Cumulative public TCR beta family frequency identified CMV carriers with the relevant HLA.

The CDR3 contains 15 residues. The germline CDR1 and CDR2 sequences are SGHTA and FQGNSA. V was cut by 5 bases and J by 0 bases, with 13 bases left in between. A single record per CDR3 protein comes from TCRdb applying MiXCR to the reads. The table records 200,000 to 300,000 distinct CDR3 sequences, roughly 10% of them present only once. This clonotype occurred many times. Its specificity is not known. The sample consisted of PBMCs. The V call is TRBV7-2, the J call TRBJ1-1, with D perhaps TRBD1 (5 bases). This TCR came from a human donor in good health (CMV status not recorded). Some clones in this sample may be carry-over from other donors' samples. CDR3 protein: CASSPLTALNTEAFF. DNA of the CDR3: TGTGCCAGCAGCCCCTTGACAGCCCTGAACACTGAAGCTTTCTTT.